These 12 T cell receptor beta chains were all obtained from the same sample, sequenced in a study of blood T cell repertoires in COVID-19 (dated by TCRdb to 2020 to 2022). Library method: the immunoSEQ multiplex PCR assay. TCRdb stores this immuneACCESS table with in-frame sequences only. Part of the clones is absent; in the studies checked, under half of the shortfall reflects unresolved V genes, and no reason is known for the rest. The sample data list 120,000 to 150,000 clones, and roughly 85% of these were observed just once. The ten largest clones capture approximately 3.6% of the sample. Specimen: peripheral blood. These receptors originate from a man aged 55 to 70 with acute or convalescent COVID-19.

The V and J genes are TRBV7-2 and TRBJ1-1; D gene ambiguous. Per germline, CDR1 SGHTA and CDR2 FQGNSA. The V end was cut by 5 bases, the J end by 8 bases, with 15 bases between. The CDR3 length is 13 residues. As DNA, the CDR3 is TGTGCCAGCAGCACATACACCGACATCGAAGCTTTCTTT. Its translation: CASSTYTDIEAFF.

The chain uses TRBV4-3 and TRBJ1-2; D may be TRBD1 (5 bases). Trimming left V 2 bases short and J 4 bases short, with 17 bases between. Germline values: CDR1 LGHNA, CDR2 YSLEER. This CDR3 is 16 amino acids long. In nucleotides, the CDR3 is TGCGCCAGCAGCCAACAAATATCACAGGTCTTCTATGGCTACACCTTC. Its protein is CASSQQISQVFYGYTF.

The chain uses TRBV28 and TRBJ1-1, with 9 bases identical to TRBD1. V shed 6 bases and J 6 bases; nucleotides not matched to a gene: 8. Germline loops: CDR1 MDHEN, CDR2 SYDVKM. CDR3 length: 14 residues. The CDR3 DNA reads TGTGCCAGCAGGTCAGGACAGGGGACCGCTGAAGCTTTCTTT. As protein: CASRSGQGTAEAFF.

This sequence joins TRBV3-1 (or the pseudogene TRBV3-2) and TRBJ2-3; 9 nucleotides align to TRBD2. J lost 2 bases, V lost 6 bases, and 3 bases had no gene match. The germline V gene has CDR1 LGHDT and CDR2 YNNKEL (reference sequence). This CDR3 is 14 amino acids long. The CDR3 sequence is CASSRLADTDTQYF. DNA for the CDR3: TGTGCCAGCAGTCGACTAGCGGACACAGATACGCAGTATTTT.

This clone appeared a single time. The chain couples TRBV5-1 to TRBJ2-7, with D tentatively TRBD1 (5 bases). The length of the CDR3 is 14 residues. The V end lost 4 bases, the J end lost 3 bases, and 14 bases lay between the germline ends. Per germline, CDR1 SGHRS and CDR2 YFSETQ. The CDR3 is CASSLRAPYYEQYF. The CDR3 DNA follows: TGCGCCAGCAGCCTCAGGGCGCCCTACTACGAGCAGTACTTC.

This sequence joins TRBV4-3 and TRBJ2-4; a possible D gene is TRBD2 (5 bases). With 4 bases removed from V and 9 bases from J, the gap between germline ends came to 19 bases. The germline V gene has CDR1 LGHNA and CDR2 YSLEER. The CDR3 consists of 15 residues. Here the CDR3 DNA reads TGCGCCAGCAGCCCCCAAACCTTCGAGGGTGCCATTCAGTACTTC. This gives the protein CASSPQTFEGAIQYF.

This rearrangement joins TRBV7-2 to TRBJ2-5; 7 bases are shared with TRBD2. V gave up 1 base and J gave up 1 base; unmatched junction bases: 6. CDR1 is SGHTA, CDR2 FQGNSA, per germline. The CDR3 runs to 16 residues. Here the CDR3 DNA reads TGTGCCAGCAGCTTAGGGAGGGGCGGGAGCCAAGAGACCCAGTACTTC. Translated: CASSLGRGGSQETQYF. Together with reference TRBV7-2 and TRBJ2-5, the CDR3 gives the full variable domain: GAGVSQSPSNKVTEKGKDVELRCDPISGHTALYWYRQSLGQGLEFLIYFQGNSAPDKSGLPSDRFSAERTGGSVSTLTIQRTQQEDSAVYLCASSLGRGGSQETQYFGPGTRLLVL.

The chain employs TRBV19 and TRBJ1-3; D unclear. Trimming removed 6 bases from V and 0 bases from J, with 9 bases in between. This CDR3 is built from 14 residues. Germline lookup yields CDR1 LNHDA and CDR2 SQIVND (reference sequence). The CDR3 loop is CASRENFSGNTIYF. The CDR3 DNA sequence: TGTGCCAGTAGGGAGAATTTCTCTGGAAACACCATATATTTT.

The CDR3: CASSLSSSSGLYEQYF. CDR3 coding DNA: TGTGCCAGCAGTTTATCATCCTCTAGCGGACTCTACGAGCAGTACTTC. This rearrangement joins TRBV28 to TRBJ2-7; TRBD2 matches 7 bases. CDR3 size: 16 residues. V lost 1 base, J lost 3 bases, and 9 bases stayed unmatched. CDR1 and CDR2 from the germline V gene are MDHEN and SYDVKM.

The rearrangement uses TRBV10-3 and TRBJ1-6; D not resolved. This CDR3 comprises 13 residues. V shed 6 bases and J shed 10 bases, with 13 bases lying between them. Germline loops: CDR1 ENHRY, CDR2 SYGVKD. This CDR3 reads CAISSNGGSPLHF. Written as DNA, the CDR3 is TGTGCCATCAGCTCCAATGGAGGATCACCCCTCCACTTT.

This chain uses TRBV6-2 or TRBV6-3 with TRBJ1-2, with TRBD1 identical over 7 bases. Germline CDR1 MNHEY, CDR2 SVGEGT. This CDR3 is 14 amino acids long. V lost 2 bases to trimming and J lost 7 bases; unmatched junction nucleotides: 7. The CDR3 reads CASSYGTAPGGYTF. CDR3 coding DNA: TGTGCCAGCAGTTACGGGACAGCCCCGGGTGGCTACACCTTC.

This clone appeared a single time. V usage is TRBV12-3 or TRBV12-4 and J usage is TRBJ2-7; D remains ambiguous. V was cut by 3 bases and J by 6 bases, with 12 bases left in between. The CDR3 length is 13 residues. CDR3 region: CASSFYSSGEQYF. The CDR3 DNA is TGTGCCAGCAGTTTCTATTCGTCCGGCGAGCAGTACTTC.